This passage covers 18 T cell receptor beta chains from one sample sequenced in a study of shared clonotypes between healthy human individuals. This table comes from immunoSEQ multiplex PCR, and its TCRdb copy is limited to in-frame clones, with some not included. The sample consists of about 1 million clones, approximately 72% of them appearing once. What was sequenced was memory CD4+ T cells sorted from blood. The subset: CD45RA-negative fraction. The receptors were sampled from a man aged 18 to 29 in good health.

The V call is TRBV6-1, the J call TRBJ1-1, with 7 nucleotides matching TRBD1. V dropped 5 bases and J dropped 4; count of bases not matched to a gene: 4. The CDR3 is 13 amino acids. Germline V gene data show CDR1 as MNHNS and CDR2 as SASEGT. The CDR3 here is CASSKGTATEAFF. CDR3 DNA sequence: TGTGCCAGCAGTAAAGGGACAGCCACTGAAGCTTTCTTT.

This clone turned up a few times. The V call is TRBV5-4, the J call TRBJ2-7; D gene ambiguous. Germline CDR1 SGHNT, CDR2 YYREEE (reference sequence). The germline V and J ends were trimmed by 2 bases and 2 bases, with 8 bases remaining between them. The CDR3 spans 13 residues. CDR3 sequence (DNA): TGTGCCAGCAGCTTACCTCTGACCTACGAGCAGTACTTC. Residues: CASSLPLTYEQYF.

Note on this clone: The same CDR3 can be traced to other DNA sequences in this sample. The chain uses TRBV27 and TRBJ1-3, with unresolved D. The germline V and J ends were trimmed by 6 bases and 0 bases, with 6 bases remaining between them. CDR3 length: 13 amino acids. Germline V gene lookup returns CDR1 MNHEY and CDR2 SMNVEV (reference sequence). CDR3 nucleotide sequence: TGTGCCAGCAGGAGTAGCTCTGGAAACACCATATATTTT. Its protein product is CASRSSSGNTIYF.

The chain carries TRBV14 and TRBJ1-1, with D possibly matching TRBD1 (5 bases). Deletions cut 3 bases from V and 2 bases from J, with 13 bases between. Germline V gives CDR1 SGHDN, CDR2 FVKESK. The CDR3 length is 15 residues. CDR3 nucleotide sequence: TGTGCCAGCAGCCATATAGACAGCTCCAACACTGAAGCTTTCTTT. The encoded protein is CASSHIDSSNTEAFF.

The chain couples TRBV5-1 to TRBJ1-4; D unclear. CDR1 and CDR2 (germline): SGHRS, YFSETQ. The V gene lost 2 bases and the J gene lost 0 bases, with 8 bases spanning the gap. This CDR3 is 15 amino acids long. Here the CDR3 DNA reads TGCGCCAGCAGCTTCTCGGCTACAACTAATGAAAAACTGTTTTTT. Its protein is CASSFSATTNEKLFF.

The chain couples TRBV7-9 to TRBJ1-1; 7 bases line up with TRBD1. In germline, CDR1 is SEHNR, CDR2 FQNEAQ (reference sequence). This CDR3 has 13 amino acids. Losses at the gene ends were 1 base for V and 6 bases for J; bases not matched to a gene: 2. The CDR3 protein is CASSLGQGAEAFF. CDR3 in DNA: TGTGCCAGCAGCTTAGGACAGGGCGCTGAAGCTTTCTTT.

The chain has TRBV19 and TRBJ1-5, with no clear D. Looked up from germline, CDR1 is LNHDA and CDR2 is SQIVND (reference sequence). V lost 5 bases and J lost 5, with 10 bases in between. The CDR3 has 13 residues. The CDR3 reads CASSQAVYQPQHF. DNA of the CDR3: TGTGCCAGTAGTCAGGCAGTTTATCAGCCCCAGCATTTT.

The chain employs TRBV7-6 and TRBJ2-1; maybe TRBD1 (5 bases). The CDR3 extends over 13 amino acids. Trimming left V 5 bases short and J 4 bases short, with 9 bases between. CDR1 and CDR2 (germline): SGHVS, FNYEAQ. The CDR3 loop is CASSTPGYNEQFF. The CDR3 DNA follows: TGTGCCAGCAGCACTCCAGGGTACAATGAGCAGTTCTTC. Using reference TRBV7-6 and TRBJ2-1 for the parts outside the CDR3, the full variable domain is GAGVSQSPRYKVTKRGQDVALRCDPISGHVSLYWYRQALGQGPEFLTYFNYEAQQDKSGLPNDRFSAERPEGSISTLTIQRTEQRDSAMYRCASSTPGYNEQFFGPGTRLTVL.

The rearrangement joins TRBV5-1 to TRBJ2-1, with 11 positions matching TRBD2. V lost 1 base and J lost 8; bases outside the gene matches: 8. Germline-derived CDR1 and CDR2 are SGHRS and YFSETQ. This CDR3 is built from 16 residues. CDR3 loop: CASSLTSGRRSHEQFF. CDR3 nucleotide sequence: TGCGCCAGCAGCTTGACTAGCGGGAGACGAAGCCATGAGCAGTTCTTC.

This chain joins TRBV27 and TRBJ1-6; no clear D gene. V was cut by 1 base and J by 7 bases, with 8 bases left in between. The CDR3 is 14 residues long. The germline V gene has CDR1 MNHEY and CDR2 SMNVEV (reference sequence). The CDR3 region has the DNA TGTGCCAGCAGTTTATGGGTTGAGAATTCACCCCTCCACTTT. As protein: CASSLWVENSPLHF.

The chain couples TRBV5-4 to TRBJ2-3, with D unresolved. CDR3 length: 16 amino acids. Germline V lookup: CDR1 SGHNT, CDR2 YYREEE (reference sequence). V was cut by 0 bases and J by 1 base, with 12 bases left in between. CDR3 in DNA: TGTGCCAGCAGCTTGGCGACACGGATGGGCACAGATACGCAGTATTTT. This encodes CASSLATRMGTDTQYF.

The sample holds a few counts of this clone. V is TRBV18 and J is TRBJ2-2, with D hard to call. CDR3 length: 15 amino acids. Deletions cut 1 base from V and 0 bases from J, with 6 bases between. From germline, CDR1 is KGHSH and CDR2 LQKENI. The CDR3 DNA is TGTGCCAGCTCACCACTTTCTGCGAACACCGGGGAGCTGTTTTTT. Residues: CASSPLSANTGELFF.

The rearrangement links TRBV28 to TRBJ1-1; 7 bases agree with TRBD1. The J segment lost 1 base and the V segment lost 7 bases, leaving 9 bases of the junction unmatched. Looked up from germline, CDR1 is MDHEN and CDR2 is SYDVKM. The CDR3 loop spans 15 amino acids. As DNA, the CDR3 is TGTGCCAGCATTACGTCCCGGGACAGGAACACTGAAGCTTTCTTT. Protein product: CASITSRDRNTEAFF.

The CDR3 is CASSLGAGGASVEQYF. The CDR3 DNA is TGTGCCAGCAGCTTAGGGGCAGGGGGTGCGAGCGTCGAGCAGTACTTC. The chain employs TRBV7-9 and TRBJ2-7; TRBD1 agrees at 7 bases. With 1 base clipped from V and 6 bases from J, the junction kept 12 bases outside the gene matches. The CDR3 contains 16 residues. Germline V gives CDR1 SEHNR, CDR2 FQNEAQ (reference sequence).

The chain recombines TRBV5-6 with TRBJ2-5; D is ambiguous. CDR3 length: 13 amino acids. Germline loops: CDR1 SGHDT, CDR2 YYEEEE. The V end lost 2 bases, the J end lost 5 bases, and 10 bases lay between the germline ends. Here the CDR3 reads CASSFSELETQYF. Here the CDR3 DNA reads TGTGCCAGCAGCTTTTCAGAATTGGAGACCCAGTACTTC.

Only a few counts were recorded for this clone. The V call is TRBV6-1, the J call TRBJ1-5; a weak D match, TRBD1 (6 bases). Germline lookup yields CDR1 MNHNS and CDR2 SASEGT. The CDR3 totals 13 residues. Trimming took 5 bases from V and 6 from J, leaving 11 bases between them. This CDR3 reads CASSQQGSQPQHF. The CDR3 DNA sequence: TGTGCCAGCAGTCAGCAGGGGAGTCAGCCCCAGCATTTT.

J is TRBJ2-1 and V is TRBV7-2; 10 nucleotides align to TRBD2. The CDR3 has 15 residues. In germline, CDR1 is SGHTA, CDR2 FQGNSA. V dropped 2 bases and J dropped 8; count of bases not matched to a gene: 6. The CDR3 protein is CASSLPLAGDDEQFF. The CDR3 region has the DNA TGTGCCAGCAGCTTACCCCTAGCGGGGGACGATGAGCAGTTCTTC.

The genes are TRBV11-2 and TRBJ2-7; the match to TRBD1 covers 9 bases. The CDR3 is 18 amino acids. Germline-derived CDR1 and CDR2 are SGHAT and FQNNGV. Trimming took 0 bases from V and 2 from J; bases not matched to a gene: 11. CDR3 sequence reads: CASSLDQGRGQGAYEQYF. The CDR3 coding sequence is TGTGCCAGCAGCTTAGACCAGGGCAGGGGACAGGGCGCCTACGAGCAGTACTTC.